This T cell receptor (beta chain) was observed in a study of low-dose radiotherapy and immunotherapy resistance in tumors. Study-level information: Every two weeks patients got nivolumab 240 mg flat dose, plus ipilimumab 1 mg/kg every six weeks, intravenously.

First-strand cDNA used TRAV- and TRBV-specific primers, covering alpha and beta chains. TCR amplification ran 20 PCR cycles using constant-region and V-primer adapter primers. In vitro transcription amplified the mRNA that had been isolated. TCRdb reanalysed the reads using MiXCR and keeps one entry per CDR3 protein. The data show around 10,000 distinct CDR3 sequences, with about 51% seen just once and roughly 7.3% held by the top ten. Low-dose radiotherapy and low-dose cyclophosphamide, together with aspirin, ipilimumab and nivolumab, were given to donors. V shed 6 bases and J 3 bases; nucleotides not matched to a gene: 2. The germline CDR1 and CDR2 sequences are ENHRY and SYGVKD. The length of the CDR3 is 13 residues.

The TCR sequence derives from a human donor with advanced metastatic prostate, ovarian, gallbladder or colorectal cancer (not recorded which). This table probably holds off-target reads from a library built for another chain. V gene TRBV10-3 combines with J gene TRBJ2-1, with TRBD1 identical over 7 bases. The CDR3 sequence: CAISWDSYNEQFF. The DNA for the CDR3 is TGTGCCATCAGCTGGGACAGCTACAATGAGCAGTTCTTC.